The 17 T cell receptor beta chains reported below all come from one sample, sequenced in a study of cytomegalovirus exposure and HLA in healthy donors (TCRdb year 2017). Library prep was done by the immunoSEQ multiplex PCR assay. For the multiplex PCR, a mixture combining 60 forward primers for TCR Vbeta segments and 13 reverse primers for TCR Jbeta segments was used. TCRdb carries this immuneACCESS record with in-frame sequences only. Its versions omit some clonotypes, under half of them owing to an unresolved V gene in the studies checked, with the rest unexplained. Across this sample there are 150,000 to 200,000 clones, with about 75% seen only once. Jointly, the top ten make up over 12% of the sample. Sequences were obtained from PBMCs. Receptors originate from a man aged 50 or older in good health and CMV-seropositive.

This chain connects TRBV19 to TRBJ2-2; 8 nucleotides agree with TRBD1. V shed 6 bases, J shed 4 bases, and the junction held 7 bases outside the gene matches. The germline gives CDR1 LNHDA, CDR2 SQIVND (reference sequence). The CDR3 is made up of 15 amino acids. CDR3 sequence (DNA): TGTGCCAGTAGATCGGACAGGGTTGGCACCGGGGAGCTGTTTTTT. Protein product: CASRSDRVGTGELFF.

The V gene is TRBV19, the J gene TRBJ1-1, with 10 positions matching TRBD1. This CDR3 has 16 amino acids. Trimming took 5 bases from V and 0 from J; bases not matched to a gene: 6. CDR1 and CDR2 (germline): LNHDA, SQIVND (reference sequence). The CDR3 sequence is CASSPRDRGLNTEAFF. CDR3 nucleotides: TGTGCCAGTAGTCCCAGGGACAGGGGCCTGAACACTGAAGCTTTCTTT.

This clone occurred a few times. V gene TRBV6-1 combines with J gene TRBJ2-5, with TRBD1 identical over 9 bases. Germline CDR1 and CDR2: MNHNS and SASEGT. V lost 6 bases, J lost 5 bases, and 7 bases stayed unmatched. CDR3 size: 14 residues. The CDR3 region has the DNA TGTGCCAGCAGAGAATTCGGGACAGGGGAGACCCAGTACTTC. Its protein is CASREFGTGETQYF.

The chain combines TRBV5-5 with TRBJ2-7; D is perhaps TRBD1 (5 bases). The V gene's germline CDR1 is SGHKS and CDR2 YYEKEE (reference sequence). This CDR3 spans 13 amino acids. V lost 5 bases and J 1 base, leaving 10 bases between the germline ends. The CDR3 sequence is CASSLDRSYEQYF. DNA of the CDR3: TGTGCCAGCAGTTTAGACAGATCCTACGAGCAGTACTTC.

The V call is TRBV27, the J call TRBJ1-2; 7 bases agree with TRBD1. Germline-derived CDR1 and CDR2 are MNHEY and SMNVEV (reference sequence). The V segment lost 5 bases and the J segment 3 bases; nucleotides outside the gene matches: 3. CDR3 length equals 13 residues. DNA for the CDR3: TGTGCCAGCAGTCGGGACAGAGACTATGGCTACACCTTC. Amino acid sequence: CASSRDRDYGYTF.

This chain connects TRBV7-9 to TRBJ1-6; D remains unclear. V was pared by 2 bases and J by 10 bases, with 9 bases between. Germline V gives CDR1 SEHNR, CDR2 FQNEAQ (reference sequence). CDR3 length: 13 residues. The chain's CDR3 is CASSLRTRSPLHF. DNA of the CDR3: TGTGCCAGCAGCTTAAGAACCAGGTCACCCCTCCACTTT.

This clone was detected only a few times. CDR3 nucleotides: TGTGCCACCAGCGACGCAGGGCCCGCTGAAGCTTTCTTT. Residues: CATSDAGPAEAFF. V is TRBV15 and J is TRBJ1-1, with D possibly TRBD1 on 5 matching bases. The germline V and J ends were trimmed by 5 bases and 6 bases, with 13 bases remaining between them. Germline V CDR1 and CDR2: LNHNV, YYDKDF (reference sequence). This CDR3 contains 13 residues.

This clone has just a few counts. The chain has TRBV21-1 and TRBJ1-2; the table assigns TRBD1, which was not confirmed against the DNA. TRBV21-1 is a pseudogene segment. CDR3 length: 14 residues. Written as DNA, the CDR3 is TGTGCCAGCAGCACAGTTCGGGACAGCTATGGCTACACCTTC. This encodes CASSTVRDSYGYTF.

A remark on this clone: At the DNA level, this CDR3 is encoded by other sequences in the same sample as well. This sequence joins TRBV7-9 and TRBJ1-1; maybe TRBD1 (5 bases). V was pared by 5 bases and J by 1 base, with 8 bases between. This CDR3 is built from 13 residues. The V gene's germline CDR1 is SEHNR and CDR2 FQNEAQ (reference sequence). As DNA, the CDR3 is TGTGCCAGCAGCCCCACAGGGAACACTGAAGCTTTCTTT. It specifies CASSPTGNTEAFF.

The chain links TRBV9 to TRBJ1-1; D is ambiguous. CDR1 is SGDLS, CDR2 YYNGEE, per germline. The CDR3 runs to 14 residues. Trimming left V 4 bases short and J 1 base short, with 11 bases between. The CDR3 sequence is CASSYVTKNTEAFF. CDR3 in DNA: TGTGCCAGCAGCTATGTCACTAAGAACACTGAAGCTTTCTTT.

Of note for this clone: Other DNA sequences in this sample translate to the same CDR3. The genes are TRBV28 and TRBJ1-5, with D uncertain. Trimming stripped 3 bases from V and 6 bases from J, with 6 bases between. Germline V CDR1 and CDR2: MDHEN, SYDVKM. The CDR3 totals 12 residues. This chain's CDR3 is CASSFLSQPQHF. The CDR3 bases are TGTGCCAGCAGTTTTTTATCTCAGCCCCAGCATTTT.

This clone was picked up one time. This chain uses TRBV19 with TRBJ2-1, with TRBD2 matching over 15 bases. V was pared by 5 bases and J by 8 bases, with 4 bases of the junction left unmatched. The CDR3 is 15 amino acids. Germline assignment: CDR1 LNHDA and CDR2 SQIVND (reference sequence). CDR3 residues: CASSPRTSGGDEQFF. CDR3 sequence (DNA): TGTGCCAGTAGTCCCCGGACTAGCGGGGGGGATGAGCAGTTCTTC. Looking up the rest from reference TRBV19 and TRBJ2-1 gives the full variable domain: DGGITQSPKYLFRKEGQNVTLSCEQNLNHDAMYWYRQDPGQGLRLIYYSQIVNDFQKGDIAEGYSVSREKKESFPLTVTSAQKNPTAFYLCASSPRTSGGDEQFFGPGTRLTVL.

There are a few counts of this clone. This chain joins TRBV5-1 and TRBJ1-5; TRBD1 matches at 7 bases. Germline V gene sequence: CDR1 SGHRS, CDR2 YFSETQ. This CDR3 comprises 15 residues. V trimming: 0 bases; J trimming: 4 bases; junction bases outside the gene matches: 4. The CDR3 DNA follows: TGCGCCAGCAGCTTGGGTGGGACAGCAAATCAGCCCCAGCATTTT. This sequence encodes CASSLGGTANQPQHF.

This clone was seen more than once but under ten times. The rearrangement joins TRBV5-1 to TRBJ1-4, with TRBD1 as a possible D gene (5 bases). V lost 0 bases and J lost 0, with 6 bases in between. CDR1 and CDR2 from the germline V gene are SGHRS and YFSETQ. The CDR3 consists of 15 residues. As DNA, the CDR3 is TGCGCCAGCAGCTTGGAGACAGCAACTAATGAAAAACTGTTTTTT. Translation: CASSLETATNEKLFF.

Here the CDR3 DNA reads TGCAGCGTTGGACTAGCGGGGGCCCAAGAGACCCAGTACTTC. Amino acid sequence: CSVGLAGAQETQYF. The rearrangement joins TRBV29-1 to TRBJ2-5; 12 bases match TRBD2. The germline V gene encodes CDR1 SQVTM and CDR2 ANQGSEA. This CDR3 comprises 14 residues. The junction had 1 base not matched to a gene; V was cut back by 4 bases and J by 1 base.

CDR3 residues: CASTAGQGYQPQHF. The CDR3 coding sequence is TGTGCCAGTACTGCGGGACAGGGGTATCAGCCCCAGCATTTT. The chain uses TRBV19 and TRBJ1-5, with 10 bases identical to TRBD1. Germline loops: CDR1 LNHDA, CDR2 SQIVND (reference sequence). The trim removed 7 bases at V and 5 bases at J, leaving 5 bases unmatched. This CDR3 comprises 14 residues.

The table lists this clone with a few counts. The chain couples TRBV4-2 to TRBJ2-2; 15 nucleotides agree with TRBD2. Per germline, CDR1 LGHNA and CDR2 YNFKEQ. Germline trimming cut 4 bases from V and 2 bases from J; bases unmatched to any gene: 8. The length of the CDR3 is 19 residues. The CDR3, as DNA: TGTGCCAGCAGCCCCTCCCGGACTAGCGGGGGGGCAAACACCGGGGAGCTGTTTTTT. Residues: CASSPSRTSGGANTGELFF.